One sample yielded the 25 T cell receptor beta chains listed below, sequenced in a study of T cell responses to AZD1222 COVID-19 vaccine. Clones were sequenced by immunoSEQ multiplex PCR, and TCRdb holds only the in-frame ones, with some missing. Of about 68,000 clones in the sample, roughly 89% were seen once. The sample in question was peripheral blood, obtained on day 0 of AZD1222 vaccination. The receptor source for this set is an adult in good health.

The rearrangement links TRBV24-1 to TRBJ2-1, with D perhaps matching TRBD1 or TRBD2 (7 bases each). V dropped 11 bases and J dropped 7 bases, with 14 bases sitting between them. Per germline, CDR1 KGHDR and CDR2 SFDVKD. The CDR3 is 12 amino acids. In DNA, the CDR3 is TGTGCCATCAGGGGGGGGCTGAATGAGCAGTTCTTC. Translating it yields CAIRGGLNEQFF.

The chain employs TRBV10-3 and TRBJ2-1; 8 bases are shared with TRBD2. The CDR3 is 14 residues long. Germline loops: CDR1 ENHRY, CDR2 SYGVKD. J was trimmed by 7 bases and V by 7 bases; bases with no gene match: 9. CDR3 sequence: CAITPTSATNEQFF. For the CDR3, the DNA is TGTGCCATCACCCCGACTAGCGCGACGAATGAGCAGTTCTTC.

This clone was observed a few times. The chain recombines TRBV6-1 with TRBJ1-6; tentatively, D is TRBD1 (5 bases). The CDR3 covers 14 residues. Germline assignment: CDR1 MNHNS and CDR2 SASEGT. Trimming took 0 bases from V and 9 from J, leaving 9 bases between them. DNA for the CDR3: TGTGCCAGCAGTGAAGCGGGGCCCGGTTCACCCCTCCACTTT. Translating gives CASSEAGPGSPLHF.

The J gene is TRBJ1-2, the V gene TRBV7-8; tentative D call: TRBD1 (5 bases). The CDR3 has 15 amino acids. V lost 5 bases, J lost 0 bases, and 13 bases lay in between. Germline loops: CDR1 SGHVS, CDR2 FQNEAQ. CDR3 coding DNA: TGTGCCAGCAGCGAGTGGGACGGATCTAACTATGGCTACACCTTC. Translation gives CASSEWDGSNYGYTF.

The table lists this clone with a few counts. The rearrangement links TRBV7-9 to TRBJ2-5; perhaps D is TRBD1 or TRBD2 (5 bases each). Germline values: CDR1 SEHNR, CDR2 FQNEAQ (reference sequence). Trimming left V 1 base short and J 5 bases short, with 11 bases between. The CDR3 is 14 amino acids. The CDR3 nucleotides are TGTGCCAGCAGCTTAGGGGGACGGGGCGAGACCCAGTACTTC. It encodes CASSLGGRGETQYF. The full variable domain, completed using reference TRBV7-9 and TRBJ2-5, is DTGVSQNPRHKITKRGQNVTFRCDPISEHNRLYWYRQTLGQGPEFLTYFQNEAQLEKSRLLSDRFSAERPKGSFSTLEIQRTEQGDSAMYLCASSLGGRGETQYFGPGTRLLVL.

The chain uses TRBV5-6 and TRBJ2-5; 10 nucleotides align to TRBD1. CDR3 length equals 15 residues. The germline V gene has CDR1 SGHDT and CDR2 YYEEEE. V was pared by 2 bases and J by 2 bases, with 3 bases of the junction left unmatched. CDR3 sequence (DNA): TGTGCCAGCAGCTTCGGGACAGGGGTTCAAGAGACCCAGTACTTC. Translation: CASSFGTGVQETQYF.

CDR3 nucleotides: TGTGCCAGCAGCTTACGACAGGGGACCCACGAGCAGTACTTC. This encodes CASSLRQGTHEQYF. The chain combines TRBV5-6 with TRBJ2-7; 8 bases match TRBD1. V was pared by 2 bases and J by 5 bases, with 6 bases of the junction left unmatched. The CDR3 sequence is 14 residues long. CDR1 SGHDT and CDR2 YYEEEE come from the germline V gene. Full variable domain (remainder filled in from reference TRBV5-6 and TRBJ2-7): DAGVTQSPTHLIKTRGQQVTLRCSPKSGHDTVSWYQQALGQGPQFIFQYYEEEERQRGNFPDRFSGHQFPNYSSELNVNALLLGDSALYLCASSLRQGTHEQYFGPGTRLTVT.

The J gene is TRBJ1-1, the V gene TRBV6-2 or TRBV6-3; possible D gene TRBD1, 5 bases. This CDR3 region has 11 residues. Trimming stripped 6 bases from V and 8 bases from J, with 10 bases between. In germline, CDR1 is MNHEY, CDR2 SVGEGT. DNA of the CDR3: TGTGCCAGCAGCCCCGACAGCGAAGCTTTCTTT. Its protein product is CASSPDSEAFF.

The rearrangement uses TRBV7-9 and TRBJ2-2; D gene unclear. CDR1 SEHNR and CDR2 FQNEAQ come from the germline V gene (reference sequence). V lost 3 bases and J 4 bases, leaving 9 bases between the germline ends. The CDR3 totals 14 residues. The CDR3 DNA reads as TGTGCCAGCAGCTTGACAACGAGCACCGGGGAGCTGTTTTTT. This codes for CASSLTTSTGELFF.

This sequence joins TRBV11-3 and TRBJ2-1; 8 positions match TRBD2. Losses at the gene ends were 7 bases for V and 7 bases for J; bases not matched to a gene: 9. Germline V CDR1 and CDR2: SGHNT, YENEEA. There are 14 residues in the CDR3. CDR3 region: CASKTGGPGNEQFF. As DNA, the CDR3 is TGTGCCAGCAAAACGGGGGGGCCTGGGAATGAGCAGTTCTTC.

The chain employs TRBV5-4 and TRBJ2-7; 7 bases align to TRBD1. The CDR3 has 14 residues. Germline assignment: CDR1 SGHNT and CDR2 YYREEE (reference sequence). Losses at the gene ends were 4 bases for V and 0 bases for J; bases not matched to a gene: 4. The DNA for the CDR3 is TGTGCCAGCAGCACCAGGGGGACCTCCTACGAGCAGTACTTC. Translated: CASSTRGTSYEQYF.

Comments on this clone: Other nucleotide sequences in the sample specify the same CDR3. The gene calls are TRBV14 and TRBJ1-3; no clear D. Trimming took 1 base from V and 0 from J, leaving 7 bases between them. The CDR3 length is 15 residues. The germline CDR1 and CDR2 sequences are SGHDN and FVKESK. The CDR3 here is CASSQGRVSGNTIYF. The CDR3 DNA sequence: TGTGCCAGCAGCCAAGGGAGGGTCTCTGGAAACACCATATATTTT.

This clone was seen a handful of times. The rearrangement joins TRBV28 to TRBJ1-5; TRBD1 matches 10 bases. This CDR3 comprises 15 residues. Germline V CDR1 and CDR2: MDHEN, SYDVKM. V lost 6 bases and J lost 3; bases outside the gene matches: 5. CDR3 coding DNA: TGTGCCAGCAGCTGGACAGGGGGAGTCAATCAGCCCCAGCATTTT. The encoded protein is CASSWTGGVNQPQHF.

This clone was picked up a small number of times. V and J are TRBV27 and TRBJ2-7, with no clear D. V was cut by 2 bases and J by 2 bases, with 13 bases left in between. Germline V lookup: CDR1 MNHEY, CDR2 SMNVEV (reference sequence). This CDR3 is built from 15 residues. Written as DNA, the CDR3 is TGTGCCAGCAGTTTAAACAGCTGGGCAGCCTACGAGCAGTACTTC. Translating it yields CASSLNSWAAYEQYF.

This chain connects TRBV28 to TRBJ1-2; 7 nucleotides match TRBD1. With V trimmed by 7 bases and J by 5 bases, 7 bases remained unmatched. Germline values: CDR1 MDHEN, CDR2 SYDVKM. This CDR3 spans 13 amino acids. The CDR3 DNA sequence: TGTGCCAGCACCACAGGGGAATTATATGGCTACACCTTC. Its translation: CASTTGELYGYTF.

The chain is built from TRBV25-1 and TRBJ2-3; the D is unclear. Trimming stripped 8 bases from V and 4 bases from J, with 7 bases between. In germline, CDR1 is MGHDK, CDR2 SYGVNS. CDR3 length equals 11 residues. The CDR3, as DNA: TGTGCCAGCTCGACGGCAGATACGCAGTATTTT. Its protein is CASSTADTQYF.

CDR3: CASSLTVSYEQYF. The CDR3 DNA is TGTGCCAGCAGCTTGACTGTTTCCTACGAGCAGTACTTC. V and J are TRBV5-5 and TRBJ2-7; D gene uncertain. Germline V CDR1 and CDR2: SGHKS, YYEKEE (reference sequence). The CDR3 totals 13 residues. The V and J ends lost 1 base and 1 base respectively, with 6 bases between them.

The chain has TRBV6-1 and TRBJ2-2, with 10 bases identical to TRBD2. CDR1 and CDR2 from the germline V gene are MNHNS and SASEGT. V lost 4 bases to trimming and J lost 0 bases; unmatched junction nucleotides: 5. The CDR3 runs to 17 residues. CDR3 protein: CASSVKGLATNTGELFF. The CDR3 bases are TGTGCCAGCAGTGTTAAGGGACTAGCGACGAACACCGGGGAGCTGTTTTTT.

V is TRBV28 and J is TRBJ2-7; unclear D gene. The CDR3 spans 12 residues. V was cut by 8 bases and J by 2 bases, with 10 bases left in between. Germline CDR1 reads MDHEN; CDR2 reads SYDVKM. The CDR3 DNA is TGTGCCAGCGGTCGGGTTACCTACGAGCAGTACTTC. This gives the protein CASGRVTYEQYF.

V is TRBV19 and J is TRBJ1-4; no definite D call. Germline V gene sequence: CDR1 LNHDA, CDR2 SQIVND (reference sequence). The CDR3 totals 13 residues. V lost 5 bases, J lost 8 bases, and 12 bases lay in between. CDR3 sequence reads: CASSLSGLEKLFF. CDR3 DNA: TGTGCCAGTAGTCTTTCAGGACTGGAAAAACTGTTTTTT.

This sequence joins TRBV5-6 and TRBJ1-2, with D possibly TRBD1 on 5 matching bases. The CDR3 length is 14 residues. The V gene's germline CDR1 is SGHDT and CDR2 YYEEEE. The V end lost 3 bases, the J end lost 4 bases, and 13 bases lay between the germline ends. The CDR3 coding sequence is TGTGCCAGCAGCTACGAGACTGGGGGCTATGGCTACACCTTC. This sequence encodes CASSYETGGYGYTF.

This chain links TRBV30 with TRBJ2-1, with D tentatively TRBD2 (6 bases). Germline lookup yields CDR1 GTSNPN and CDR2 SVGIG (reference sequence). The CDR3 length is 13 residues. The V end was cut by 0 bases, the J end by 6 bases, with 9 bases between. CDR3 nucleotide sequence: TGTGCCTGGAGTGTCGGGGGAATCAATGAGCAGTTCTTC. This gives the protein CAWSVGGINEQFF.

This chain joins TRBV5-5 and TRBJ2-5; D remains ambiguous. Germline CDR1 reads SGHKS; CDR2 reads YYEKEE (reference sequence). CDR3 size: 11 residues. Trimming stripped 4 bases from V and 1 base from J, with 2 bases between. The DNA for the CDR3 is TGTGCCAGCAGCCCCCAAGAGACCCAGTACTTC. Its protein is CASSPQETQYF. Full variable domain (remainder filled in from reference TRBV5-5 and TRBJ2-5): DAGVTQSPTHLIKTRGQQVTLRCSPISGHKSVSWYQQVLGQGPQFIFQYYEKEERGRGNFPDRFSARQFPNYSSELNVNALLLGDSALYLCASSPQETQYFGPGTRLLVL.

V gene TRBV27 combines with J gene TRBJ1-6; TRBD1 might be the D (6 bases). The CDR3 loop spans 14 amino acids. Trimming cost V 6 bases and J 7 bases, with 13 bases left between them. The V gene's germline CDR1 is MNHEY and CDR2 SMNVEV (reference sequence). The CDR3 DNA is TGTGCCAGCAGGCTACTTGGGGGCAATTCACCCCTCCACTTT. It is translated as CASRLLGGNSPLHF.

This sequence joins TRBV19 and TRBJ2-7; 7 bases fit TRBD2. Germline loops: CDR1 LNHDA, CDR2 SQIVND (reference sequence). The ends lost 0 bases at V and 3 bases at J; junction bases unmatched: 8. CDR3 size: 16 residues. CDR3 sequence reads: CASSIDMLGGYYEQYF. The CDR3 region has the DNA TGTGCCAGTAGTATAGATATGTTGGGAGGGTACTACGAGCAGTACTTC.